The clone carrying this T cell receptor beta chain was counted at least ten times. The data derive from a study of T-cell reconstitution after alpha-beta-depleted transplantation in children. Germline V CDR1 and CDR2: SGHRS, YFSETQ. V gave up 7 bases and J gave up 6 bases; unmatched junction bases: 17. There are 17 residues in the CDR3. This sample's TCRbeta library carried unique molecular identifier barcodes. TCRdb re-called the PCR reads through MiXCR, storing one row per CDR3 protein. The profile shows some 490,000 distinct CDR3 sequences, approximately 12% of them singletons. This sequence originates from a human donor who donated a stem cell graft to a child with combined immunodeficiency. This chain uses TRBV5-1 with TRBJ2-1; the match to TRBD2 covers 9 bases. The sample was PBMCs from the stem cell graft donor, taken from the stem cell graft. CDR3 in amino acids: CASSQGWGLAGSNEQFF. In DNA, the CDR3 is TGCGCCAGCTCCCAGGGGTGGGGACTAGCAGGAAGCAATGAGCAGTTCTTC.